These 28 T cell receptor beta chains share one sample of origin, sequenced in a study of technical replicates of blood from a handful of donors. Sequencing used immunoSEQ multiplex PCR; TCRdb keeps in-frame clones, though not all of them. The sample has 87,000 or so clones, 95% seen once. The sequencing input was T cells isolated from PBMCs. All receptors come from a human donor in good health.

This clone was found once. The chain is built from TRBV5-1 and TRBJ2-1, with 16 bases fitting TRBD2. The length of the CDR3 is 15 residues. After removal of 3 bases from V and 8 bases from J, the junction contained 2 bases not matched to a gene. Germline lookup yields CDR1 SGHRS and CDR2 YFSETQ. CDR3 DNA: TGCGCCAGCAGCTCGGGACTAGCGGGAGGGGATGAGCAGTTCTTC. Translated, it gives CASSSGLAGGDEQFF.

CDR3 in amino acids: CASSVDSSSYNEQFF. The CDR3 nucleotides read TGTGCCAGCAGCGTAGATTCTAGCTCCTACAATGAGCAGTTCTTC. The chain has TRBV9 and TRBJ2-1; D gene unclear. V lost 0 bases and J 0 bases, leaving 7 bases between the germline ends. The CDR3 runs 15 residues. The germline V gene encodes CDR1 SGDLS and CDR2 YYNGEE.

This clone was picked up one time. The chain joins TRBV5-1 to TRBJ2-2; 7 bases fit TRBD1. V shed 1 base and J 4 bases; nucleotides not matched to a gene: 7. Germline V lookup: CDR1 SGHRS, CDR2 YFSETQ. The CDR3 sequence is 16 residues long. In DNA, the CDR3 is TGCGCCAGCAGCTTGTCTTCAGGGGGATCCACCGGGGAGCTGTTTTTT. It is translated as CASSLSSGGSTGELFF.

CDR3: CASSSYRGANQPQHF. CDR3 nucleotide sequence: TGTGCCAGCAGCTCTTACAGGGGAGCCAATCAGCCCCAGCATTTT. This chain connects TRBV7-9 to TRBJ1-5; 7 nucleotides line up with TRBD1. The CDR3 spans 15 residues. In germline, CDR1 is SEHNR, CDR2 FQNEAQ (reference sequence). After removal of 4 bases from V and 3 bases from J, the junction contained 6 bases not matched to a gene.

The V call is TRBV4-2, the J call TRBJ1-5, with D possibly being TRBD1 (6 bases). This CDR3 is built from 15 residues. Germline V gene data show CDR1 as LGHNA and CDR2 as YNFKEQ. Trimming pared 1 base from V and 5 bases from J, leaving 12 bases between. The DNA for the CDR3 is TGTGCCAGCAGCCAAGCTTACAGGGCGGATCAGCCCCAGCATTTT. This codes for CASSQAYRADQPQHF.

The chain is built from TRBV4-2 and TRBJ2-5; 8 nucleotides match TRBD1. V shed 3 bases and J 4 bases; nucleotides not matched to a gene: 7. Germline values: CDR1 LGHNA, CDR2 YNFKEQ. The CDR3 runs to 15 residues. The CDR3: CASSQIQGEIETQYF. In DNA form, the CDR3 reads TGTGCCAGCAGCCAGATACAGGGGGAGATAGAGACCCAGTACTTC.

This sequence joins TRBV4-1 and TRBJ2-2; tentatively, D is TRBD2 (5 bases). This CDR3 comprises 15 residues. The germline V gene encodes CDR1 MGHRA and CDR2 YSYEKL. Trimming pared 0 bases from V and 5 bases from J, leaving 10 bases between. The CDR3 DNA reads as TGCGCCAGCAGCCAAGAGAGACGGAGGACCGGGGAGCTGTTTTTT. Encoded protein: CASSQERRRTGELFF.

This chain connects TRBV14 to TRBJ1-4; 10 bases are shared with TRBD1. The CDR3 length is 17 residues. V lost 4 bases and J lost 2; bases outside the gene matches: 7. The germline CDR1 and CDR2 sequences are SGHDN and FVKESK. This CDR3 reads CASSPLTGGLTNEKLFF. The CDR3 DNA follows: TGTGCCAGCAGCCCTCTGACAGGGGGCTTGACTAATGAAAAACTGTTTTTT.

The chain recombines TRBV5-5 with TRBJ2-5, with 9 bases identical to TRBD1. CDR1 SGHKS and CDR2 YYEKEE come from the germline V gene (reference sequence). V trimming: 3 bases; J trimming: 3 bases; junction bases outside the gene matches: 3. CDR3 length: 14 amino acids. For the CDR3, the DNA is TGTGCCAGCAGCTGGGACAGGGCCGAAGAGACCCAGTACTTC. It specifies CASSWDRAEETQYF.

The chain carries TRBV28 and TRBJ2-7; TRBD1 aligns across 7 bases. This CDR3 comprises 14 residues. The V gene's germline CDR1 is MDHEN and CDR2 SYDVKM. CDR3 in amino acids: CGTRVTGTAGEQYF. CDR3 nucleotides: TGTGGAACCCGAGTGACCGGGACAGCAGGGGAGCAGTACTTC. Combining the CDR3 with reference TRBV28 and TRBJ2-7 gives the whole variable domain DVKVTQSSRYLVKRTGEKVFLECVQDMDHENMFWYRQDPGLGLRLIYFSYDVKMKEKGDIPEGYSVSREKKERFSLILESASTNQTSMYLCGTRVTGTAGEQYFGPGTRLTVT.

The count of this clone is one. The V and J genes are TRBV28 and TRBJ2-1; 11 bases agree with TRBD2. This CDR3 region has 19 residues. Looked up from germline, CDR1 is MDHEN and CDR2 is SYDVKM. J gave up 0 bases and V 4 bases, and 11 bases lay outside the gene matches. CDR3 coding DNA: TGTGCCAGCAGTTCACCCCAACTAGCGGGAGTGGGCTCCTACAATGAGCAGTTCTTC. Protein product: CASSSPQLAGVGSYNEQFF.

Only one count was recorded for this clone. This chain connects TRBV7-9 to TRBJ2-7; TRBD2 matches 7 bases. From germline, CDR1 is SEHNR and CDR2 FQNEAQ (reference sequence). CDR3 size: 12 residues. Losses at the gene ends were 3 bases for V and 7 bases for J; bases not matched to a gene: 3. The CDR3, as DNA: TGTGCCAGCAGCTTCCCCGGGGGGGAGCAGTACTTC. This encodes CASSFPGGEQYF.

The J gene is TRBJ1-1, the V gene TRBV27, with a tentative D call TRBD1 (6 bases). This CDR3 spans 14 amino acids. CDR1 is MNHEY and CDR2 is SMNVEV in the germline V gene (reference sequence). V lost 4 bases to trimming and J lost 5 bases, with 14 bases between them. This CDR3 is CASSSLGGNTEAFF. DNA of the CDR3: TGTGCCAGCAGTTCTCTAGGGGGTAATACTGAAGCTTTCTTT.

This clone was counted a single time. CDR3 amino acids: CASSFEGAGYTF. The CDR3, as DNA: TGTGCCAGCAGTTTCGAGGGCGCGGGCTACACCTTC. V and J are TRBV27 and TRBJ1-2; D uncertain. Germline CDR1 reads MNHEY; CDR2 reads SMNVEV (reference sequence). Trimming removed 3 bases at V and 8 bases at J, with 10 bases between. The CDR3 runs to 12 residues.

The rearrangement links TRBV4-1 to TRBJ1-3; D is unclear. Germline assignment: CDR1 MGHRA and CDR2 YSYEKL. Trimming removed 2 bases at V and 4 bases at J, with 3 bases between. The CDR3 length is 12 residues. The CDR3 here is CASSQLGNTIYF. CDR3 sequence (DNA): TGCGCCAGCAGCCAATTAGGAAACACCATATATTTT.

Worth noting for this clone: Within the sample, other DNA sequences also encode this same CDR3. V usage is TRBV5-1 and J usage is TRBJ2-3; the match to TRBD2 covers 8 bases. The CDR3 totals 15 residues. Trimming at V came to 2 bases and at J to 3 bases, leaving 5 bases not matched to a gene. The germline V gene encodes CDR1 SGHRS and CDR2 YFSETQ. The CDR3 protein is CASSLAGVSTDTQYF. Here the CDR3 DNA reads TGCGCCAGCAGCTTAGCGGGAGTCTCTACAGATACGCAGTATTTT.

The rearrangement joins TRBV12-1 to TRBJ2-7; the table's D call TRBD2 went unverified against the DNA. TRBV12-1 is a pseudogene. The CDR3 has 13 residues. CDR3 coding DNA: TGTGCCCTCCCCCGGGACTTCTCCTACGAGCAGTACTTC. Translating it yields CALPRDFSYEQYF.

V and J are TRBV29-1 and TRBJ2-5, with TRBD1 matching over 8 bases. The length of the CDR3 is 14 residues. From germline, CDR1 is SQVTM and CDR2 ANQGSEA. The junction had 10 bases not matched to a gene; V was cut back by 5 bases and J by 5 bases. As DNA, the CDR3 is TGCAGCGTTAAGGTAACAGGGGGATCCGAGACCCAGTACTTC. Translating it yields CSVKVTGGSETQYF.

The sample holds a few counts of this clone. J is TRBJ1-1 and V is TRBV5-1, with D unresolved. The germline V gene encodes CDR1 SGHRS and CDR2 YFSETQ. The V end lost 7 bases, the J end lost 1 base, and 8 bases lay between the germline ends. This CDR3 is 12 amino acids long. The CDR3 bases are TGCGCCAGCGCCGCGGGGAACACTGAAGCTTTCTTT. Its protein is CASAAGNTEAFF.

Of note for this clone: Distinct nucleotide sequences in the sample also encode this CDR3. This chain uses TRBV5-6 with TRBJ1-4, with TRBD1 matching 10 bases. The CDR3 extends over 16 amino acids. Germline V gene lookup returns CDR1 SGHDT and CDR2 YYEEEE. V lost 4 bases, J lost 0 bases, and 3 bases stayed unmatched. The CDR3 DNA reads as TGTGCCAGCAGCCCGGACAGGGGGTCAACTAATGAAAAACTGTTTTTT. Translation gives CASSPDRGSTNEKLFF. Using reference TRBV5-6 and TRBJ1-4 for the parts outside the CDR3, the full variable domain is DAGVTQSPTHLIKTRGQQVTLRCSPKSGHDTVSWYQQALGQGPQFIFQYYEEEERQRGNFPDRFSGHQFPNYSSELNVNALLLGDSALYLCASSPDRGSTNEKLFFGSGTQLSVL.

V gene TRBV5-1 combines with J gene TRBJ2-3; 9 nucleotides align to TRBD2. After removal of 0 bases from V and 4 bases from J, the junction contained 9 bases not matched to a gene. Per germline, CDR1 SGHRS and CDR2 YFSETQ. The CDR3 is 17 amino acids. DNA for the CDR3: TGCGCCAGCAGCTTGGGCGGGAGGGCCCTCGGAGCAGATACGCAGTATTTT. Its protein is CASSLGGRALGADTQYF.

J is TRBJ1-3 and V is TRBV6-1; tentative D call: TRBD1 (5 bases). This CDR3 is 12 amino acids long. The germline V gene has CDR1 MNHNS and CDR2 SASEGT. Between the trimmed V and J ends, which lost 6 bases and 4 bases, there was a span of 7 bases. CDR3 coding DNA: TGTGCCAGCAGCAGGGAAGGAAACACCATATATTTT. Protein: CASSREGNTIYF.

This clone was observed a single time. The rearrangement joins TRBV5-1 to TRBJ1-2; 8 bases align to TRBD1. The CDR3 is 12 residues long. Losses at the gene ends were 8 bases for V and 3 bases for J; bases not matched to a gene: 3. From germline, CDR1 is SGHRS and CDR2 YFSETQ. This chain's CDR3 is CARDRGYYGYTF. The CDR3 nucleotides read TGCGCCAGAGACAGGGGTTACTATGGCTACACCTTC.

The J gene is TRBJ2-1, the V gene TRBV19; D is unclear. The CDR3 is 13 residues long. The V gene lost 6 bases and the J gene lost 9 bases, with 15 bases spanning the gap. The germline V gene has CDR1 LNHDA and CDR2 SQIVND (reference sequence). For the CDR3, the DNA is TGTGCCAGTAGCCCGACTCCAGTGGGTGAGCAGTTCTTC. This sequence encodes CASSPTPVGEQFF.

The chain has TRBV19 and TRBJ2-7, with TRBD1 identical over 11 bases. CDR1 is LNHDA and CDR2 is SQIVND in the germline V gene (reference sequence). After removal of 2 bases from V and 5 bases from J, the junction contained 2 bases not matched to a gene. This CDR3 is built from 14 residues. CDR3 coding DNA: TGTGCCAGTAGTATATTGGGACAGGGGGACGAGCAGTACTTC. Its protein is CASSILGQGDEQYF.

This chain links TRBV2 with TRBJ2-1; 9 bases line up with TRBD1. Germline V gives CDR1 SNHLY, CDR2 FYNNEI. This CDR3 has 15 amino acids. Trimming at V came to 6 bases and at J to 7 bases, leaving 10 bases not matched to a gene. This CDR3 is CASRAGTGSRNEQFF. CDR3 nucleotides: TGTGCCAGCAGAGCCGGGACAGGGTCCCGGAATGAGCAGTTCTTC.

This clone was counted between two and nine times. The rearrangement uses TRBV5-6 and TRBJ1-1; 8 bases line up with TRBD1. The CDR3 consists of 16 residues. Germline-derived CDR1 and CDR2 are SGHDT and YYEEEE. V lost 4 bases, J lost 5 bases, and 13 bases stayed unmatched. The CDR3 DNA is TGTGCCAGCAGCGGGGAAGGACAGGGAAAGAGGACTGAAGCTTTCTTT. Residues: CASSGEGQGKRTEAFF.

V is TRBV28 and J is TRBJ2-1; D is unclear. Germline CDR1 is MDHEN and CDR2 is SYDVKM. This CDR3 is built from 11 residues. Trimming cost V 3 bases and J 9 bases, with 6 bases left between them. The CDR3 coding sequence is TGTGCCAGCAGTTTTTACTCTGAGCAGTTCTTC. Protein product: CASSFYSEQFF.